This T cell receptor beta chain was sequenced in a study of T cell responses to AZD1222 COVID-19 vaccine. Study outcomes and limitations: White British ancestry dominated among donors, who included more females, and clonal diversity was possibly underestimated. In all cases, repertoires were sampled only after the peak T cell response. The study found Spike-specific TCR breadth and depth rose after two AZD1222 doses.

Profiled with immunoSEQ multiplex PCR; TCRdb holds only in-frame clones, not every one. This sample has about 160,000 clones, with about nine tenths found just once. Trimming removed 2 bases from V and 2 bases from J; junction bases left unmatched: 3. This CDR3 region has 14 residues. The V gene's germline CDR1 is MNHEY and CDR2 SVGAGI. A remark on this clone: The antigen is undetermined.

The sequence was collected from an adult in good health. This material consisted of peripheral blood, taken on day 0 of AZD1222 vaccination. The chain links TRBV6-5 to TRBJ2-7, with 7 bases that match TRBD1. The CDR3 sequence is CASSYTGAPYEQYF. The DNA of the CDR3 is TGTGCCAGCAGTTACACAGGGGCCCCCTACGAGCAGTACTTC.